One and the same sample provided the 26 T cell receptor beta chains below, sequenced in a study of early T cells in non-severe SARS-CoV-2 infection. Each CDR3 protein gets one entry after TCRdb re-called the 5' RACE reads with MiXCR. The sample lists about 40,000 distinct CDR3 sequences; roughly 23% were seen once. Sequences were derived from whole blood, sampled at baseline. These receptor sequences come from an adult who was a healthcare worker with PCR-confirmed SARS-CoV-2 infection or an uninfected control (not recorded which).

The table lists this clonotype with a few counts. The rearrangement links TRBV11-3 to TRBJ1-2; D unresolved. The V gene's germline CDR1 is SGHNT and CDR2 YENEEA. Deletions cut 4 bases from V and 5 bases from J, with 14 bases between. The CDR3 is 14 amino acids. This CDR3 is CASSSGRSEYGYTF. The CDR3, as DNA: TGTGCCAGCAGCTCCGGACGGAGCGAGTATGGCTACACCTTC.

This clonotype has only one observation. V gene TRBV4-1 combines with J gene TRBJ1-2, with D possibly being TRBD1 (5 bases). The CDR3 is 15 residues long. Germline-derived CDR1 and CDR2 are MGHRA and YSYEKL. Trimming removed 3 bases from V and 2 bases from J, with 13 bases in between. DNA of the CDR3: TGCGCCAGCAGCCAGGTCCCCGGGGCCAACTATGGCTACACCTTC. Protein product: CASSQVPGANYGYTF.

This clonotype showed up just a few times. V gene TRBV7-6 combines with J gene TRBJ2-1; 10 bases map to TRBD2. Germline V CDR1 and CDR2: SGHVS, FNYEAQ. The CDR3 contains 15 residues. Trimming at V came to 1 base and at J to 6 bases, leaving 3 bases not matched to a gene. CDR3 DNA sequence: TGTGCCAGCAGCTTAGGAGCGGGGGGGCTCAATGAGCAGTTCTTC. Translation gives CASSLGAGGLNEQFF.

V usage is TRBV2 and J usage is TRBJ2-3; 9 positions agree with TRBD1. The length of the CDR3 is 18 residues. Trimming at V came to 6 bases and at J to 6 bases, leaving 19 bases not matched to a gene. The V gene's germline CDR1 is SNHLY and CDR2 FYNNEI. The CDR3, as DNA: TGTGCCAGCAGAGGCGACTTCCCAACAGGGGGCGGTGGGGATACGCAGTATTTT. It codes for CASRGDFPTGGGGDTQYF.

This clonotype was detected a few times. The V gene is TRBV11-2, the J gene TRBJ2-3, with TRBD2 matching 11 bases. Germline assignment: CDR1 SGHAT and CDR2 FQNNGV. The CDR3 has 17 amino acids. V lost 6 bases and J lost 3; bases outside the gene matches: 11. CDR3 DNA: TGTGCCAGCAGATCGGGACTAGCGGAATCCCCGACAGATACGCAGTATTTT. It specifies CASRSGLAESPTDTQYF.

The chain joins TRBV12-3 or TRBV12-4 to TRBJ2-3; TRBD1 agrees at 11 bases. After removal of 5 bases from V and 8 bases from J, the junction contained 9 bases not matched to a gene. The CDR3 has 15 amino acids. The CDR3 region has the DNA TGTGCCAGCAGTCCCGGGACAGGGGGGATTGGTACGCAGTATTTT. Its translation is CASSPGTGGIGTQYF.

This clonotype was counted only a few times. This rearrangement joins TRBV30 to TRBJ1-1; D may be TRBD1 (6 bases). Germline V gene sequence: CDR1 GTSNPN, CDR2 SVGIG (reference sequence). V lost 4 bases, J lost 3 bases, and 18 bases lay in between. There are 15 residues in the CDR3. CDR3 coding DNA: TGTGCCTGGAATAGGGGGATTCGGGCCGACACTGAAGCTTTCTTT. It translates to CAWNRGIRADTEAFF. Full variable domain (remainder filled in from reference TRBV30 and TRBJ1-1): SQTIHQWPATLVQPVGSPLSLECTVEGTSNPNLYWYRQAAGRGLQLLFYSVGIGQISSEVPQNLSASRPQDRQFILSSKKLLLSDSGFYLCAWNRGIRADTEAFFGQGTRLTVV.

This clonotype was seen a handful of times. V usage is TRBV20-1 and J usage is TRBJ1-1; 8 bases are a match to TRBD1. The CDR3 runs 13 residues. The germline V gene encodes CDR1 DFQATT and CDR2 SNEGSKA (reference sequence). The ends lost 6 bases at V and 1 base at J; junction bases unmatched: 4. CDR3 DNA: TGCAGTGCAGCCGGGACAGGGAACACTGAAGCTTTCTTT. Protein product: CSAAGTGNTEAFF.

The chain couples TRBV19 to TRBJ1-2; D is uncertain. Per germline, CDR1 LNHDA and CDR2 SQIVND (reference sequence). V dropped 6 bases and J dropped 3 bases, with 11 bases sitting between them. The CDR3 has 13 residues. The CDR3 loop is CASSSDGHYGYTF. The DNA for the CDR3 is TGTGCCAGTAGCTCAGATGGACACTATGGCTACACCTTC.

This clonotype was counted between two and nine times. The chain joins TRBV12-3 or TRBV12-4 to TRBJ1-4, with D maybe TRBD1 (5 bases). V gave up 2 bases and J gave up 12 bases, with 13 bases separating them. The CDR3 consists of 13 residues. The DNA of the CDR3 is TGTGCCAGCAGTTTATATAGAGGGGTGGAACTGTTTTTT. It yields the protein CASSLYRGVELFF.

This clonotype came up a few times. The chain uses TRBV20-1 and TRBJ1-1; D may be TRBD1 (5 bases). Germline values: CDR1 DFQATT, CDR2 SNEGSKA (reference sequence). The CDR3 consists of 11 residues. Trimming stripped 3 bases from V and 6 bases from J, with 8 bases between. The CDR3 DNA follows: TGCAGTGCTAGTCGGGGACCTGAAGCTTTCTTT. This translates into CSASRGPEAFF.

The sample holds a few counts of this clonotype. The chain has TRBV5-1 and TRBJ2-7; D possibly corresponds to TRBD2 (6 bases). Germline V gene lookup returns CDR1 SGHRS and CDR2 YFSETQ. The CDR3 spans 16 residues. V was trimmed by 3 bases and J by 7 bases, leaving 23 bases between them. The CDR3 spells CASSSGHGTSAGEQYF. The CDR3 DNA follows: TGCGCCAGCAGCTCTGGTCATGGGACGTCGGCGGGGGAGCAGTACTTC.

This clonotype appeared a few times. The chain carries TRBV30 and TRBJ1-2; TRBD1 matches 7 bases. CDR1 GTSNPN and CDR2 SVGIG come from the germline V gene (reference sequence). This CDR3 comprises 13 residues. V shed 0 bases and J 3 bases; nucleotides not matched to a gene: 1. The DNA for the CDR3 is TGTGCCTGGAGTGTCCAGGGGGACTATGGCTACACCTTC. Translation: CAWSVQGDYGYTF.

The chain carries TRBV5-4 and TRBJ2-5, with D perhaps matching TRBD1 (6 bases). This CDR3 is built from 16 residues. The germline gives CDR1 SGHNT, CDR2 YYREEE (reference sequence). Between the trimmed V and J ends, which lost 4 bases and 5 bases, there was a span of 21 bases. CDR3 nucleotide sequence: TGTGCCAGCAGCGTTCAAACAGGGTCGGGCGGGGAGACCCAGTACTTC. It codes for CASSVQTGSGGETQYF.

This clonotype showed up many times. This chain uses TRBV12-3 or TRBV12-4 with TRBJ1-5; the D is unclear. The CDR3 extends over 14 amino acids. V lost 5 bases, J lost 2 bases, and 10 bases lay in between. Written as DNA, the CDR3 is TGTGCCAGCAGTGCCCTGATAGGCAATCAGCCCCAGCATTTT. Translation gives CASSALIGNQPQHF.

V gene TRBV29-1 combines with J gene TRBJ2-5; D remains ambiguous. The CDR3 contains 13 residues. From germline, CDR1 is SQVTM and CDR2 ANQGSEA. Trimming removed 4 bases from V and 0 bases from J, with 9 bases in between. The CDR3: CSVVGHYQETQYF. Here the CDR3 DNA reads TGCAGCGTTGTAGGTCATTACCAAGAGACCCAGTACTTC.

There are a few counts of this clonotype. This sequence joins TRBV5-1 and TRBJ2-5; no clear D. This CDR3 is built from 12 residues. V was cut by 0 bases and J by 5 bases, with 5 bases left in between. Germline loops: CDR1 SGHRS, CDR2 YFSETQ. The CDR3 DNA reads TGCGCCAGCAGCTTGGGCCGGGAGACCCAGTACTTC. Protein: CASSLGRETQYF. Combining the CDR3 with reference TRBV5-1 and TRBJ2-5 gives the whole variable domain KAGVTQTPRYLIKTRGQQVTLSCSPISGHRSVSWYQQTPGQGLQFLFEYFSETQRNKGNFPGRFSGRQFSNSRSEMNVSTLELGDSALYLCASSLGRETQYFGPGTRLLVL.

This sequence joins TRBV11-3 and TRBJ2-3; D tentatively reads TRBD1 or TRBD2 (5 bases each). The CDR3 has 13 residues. V was pared by 5 bases and J by 4 bases, with 10 bases between. Per germline, CDR1 SGHNT and CDR2 YENEEA. The CDR3 region has the DNA TGTGCCAGCAGCCAGAGGGGCCCAGATACGCAGTATTTT. The encoded protein is CASSQRGPDTQYF. The full variable domain, in which reference TRBV11-3 and TRBJ2-3 provide the parts outside the CDR3, is EAGVVQSPRYKIIEKKQPVAFWCNPISGHNTLYWYLQNLGQGPELLIRYENEEAVDDSQLPKDRFSAERLKGVDSTLKIQPAELGDSAVYLCASSQRGPDTQYFGPGTRLTVL.

This clonotype has only a few counts. J is TRBJ2-2 and V is TRBV5-1; perhaps D is TRBD1 or TRBD2 (5 bases each). Germline lookup yields CDR1 SGHRS and CDR2 YFSETQ. Trimming removed 0 bases at V and 0 bases at J, with 15 bases between. This CDR3 spans 18 amino acids. The CDR3 is CASSLGGSRTANTGELFF. CDR3 coding DNA: TGCGCCAGCAGCTTGGGGGGGAGTCGGACGGCGAACACCGGGGAGCTGTTTTTT. The variable domain in full, completed from reference TRBV5-1 and TRBJ2-2, reads KAGVTQTPRYLIKTRGQQVTLSCSPISGHRSVSWYQQTPGQGLQFLFEYFSETQRNKGNFPGRFSGRQFSNSRSEMNVSTLELGDSALYLCASSLGGSRTANTGELFFGEGSRLTVL.

J is TRBJ2-7 and V is TRBV10-3; D may be TRBD1 or TRBD2 (5 bases each). Between the trimmed V and J ends, which lost 3 bases and 3 bases, there was a span of 18 bases. Per germline, CDR1 ENHRY and CDR2 SYGVKD. This CDR3 has 16 amino acids. CDR3 amino acids: CAISDVRLARGYEQYF. The CDR3 nucleotides read TGTGCCATCAGTGATGTTCGACTCGCGAGGGGCTACGAGCAGTACTTC.

The sample holds a few counts of this clonotype. The genes are TRBV5-1 and TRBJ2-1, with no clear D. Germline values: CDR1 SGHRS, CDR2 YFSETQ. This CDR3 is 15 amino acids long. V lost 4 bases and J 6 bases, leaving 17 bases between the germline ends. The chain's CDR3 is CASSARPKVSNEQFF. CDR3 coding DNA: TGCGCCAGCAGCGCCCGCCCAAAAGTGTCCAATGAGCAGTTCTTC.

This clonotype was seen a handful of times. V usage is TRBV18 and J usage is TRBJ1-1; 11 positions agree with TRBD1. V lost 1 base and J lost 5; bases outside the gene matches: 6. CDR3 length equals 16 residues. CDR1 is KGHSH, CDR2 LQKENI, per germline. CDR3 sequence reads: CASSPQGQGAGTEAFF. DNA of the CDR3: TGTGCCAGCTCACCACAAGGACAGGGGGCTGGTACTGAAGCTTTCTTT.

This chain connects TRBV6-5 to TRBJ1-1, with 9 bases fitting TRBD1. The V gene end was trimmed by 3 bases and the J gene end by 4 bases; junction bases not matched to a gene: 9. The germline V gene has CDR1 MNHEY and CDR2 SVGAGI. The CDR3 is made up of 16 amino acids. The CDR3 DNA follows: TGTGCCAGCAGTTATGTTCGGGACAGGGACAGCACTGAAGCTTTCTTT. Encoded protein: CASSYVRDRDSTEAFF.

This clonotype appeared a few times. The CDR3 sequence: CASGYRGPQETGELFF. As DNA, the CDR3 is TGTGCTAGTGGTTACCGGGGGCCACAGGAGACCGGGGAGCTGTTTTTT. The rearrangement links TRBV12-5 to TRBJ2-2; D may match TRBD1 or TRBD2 (6 bases each). Looked up from germline, CDR1 is LGHNT and CDR2 is FRNRAP. Trimming took off 4 bases at V and 5 bases at J, with 17 bases between the two ends. The CDR3 is 16 residues long.

V is TRBV24-1 and J is TRBJ2-5; D is possibly TRBD1 (6 bases). The ends were cut back, 5 bases at V and 1 base at J, with 10 bases in the middle. The CDR3 is made up of 14 amino acids. Germline-derived CDR1 and CDR2 are KGHDR and SFDVKD. As DNA, the CDR3 is TGTGCCACCAGTGCTCCGGACAGCCAAGAGACCCAGTACTTC. Its protein product is CATSAPDSQETQYF.

This clonotype showed up just a few times. The chain carries TRBV9 and TRBJ2-7; a weak D match, TRBD2 (7 bases). Trimming cost V 4 bases and J 2 bases, with 13 bases left between them. The V gene's germline CDR1 is SGDLS and CDR2 YYNGEE. This CDR3 has 14 residues. Written as DNA, the CDR3 is TGTGCCAGCAGCACCGGGGGGCTTGCCTACGAGCAGTACTTC. Translation gives CASSTGGLAYEQYF.